The clone carrying this T cell receptor beta chain was seen a few times. The antigen remains undetermined. The CDR3 length is 16 residues. From germline, CDR1 is MNHNS and CDR2 SASEGT. V lost 4 bases and J lost 0, with 10 bases in between. This entry belongs to a study of cytomegalovirus exposure and HLA in healthy donors. Study-level findings and limits: The study dropped some indistinguishable V segments, TRBV6-2 and TRBV6-3 among them.

Primers for the PCR totalled 60 Vbeta and 13 Jbeta. Using immunoSEQ multiplex PCR, the repertoire was profiled, and TCRdb retains in-frame clones only, with some absent. This sample has approximately 170,000 clones; around 80% occur once, and the top ten carry 4.5%. This TCR came from a woman aged 45 to 65 in good health and CMV-seropositive. Sequencing used PBMCs. The chain links TRBV6-1 to TRBJ2-6, with TRBD2 as a possible D gene (6 bases). The CDR3 region has the DNA TGTGCCAGCAGTGGGGACGGGGGCTCTGGGGCCAACGTCCTGACTTTC. It specifies CASSGDGGSGANVLTF.